What follows are 13 T cell receptor beta chains derived from one specimen sequenced in a study of cytomegalovirus exposure and HLA in healthy donors. PCR employed 60 Vbeta and 13 Jbeta primers. Clones were read by immunoSEQ multiplex PCR, and TCRdb kept only the in-frame ones, dropping some. The listing contains some 160,000 clones. Sequencing input: PBMCs. The receptors derive from a man aged 25 to 40 in good health and CMV-seronegative.

The chain couples TRBV6-5 to TRBJ2-3, with D possibly being TRBD2 (6 bases). V was cut by 2 bases and J by 6 bases, with 18 bases left in between. The germline CDR1 and CDR2 sequences are MNHEY and SVGAGI. The CDR3 has 16 residues. The CDR3 sequence is CASSYDSGTPGDTQYF. CDR3 coding DNA: TGTGCCAGCAGTTACGATTCGGGGACTCCTGGGGATACGCAGTATTTT.

The genes are TRBV19 and TRBJ2-7; 9 bases align to TRBD2. The germline CDR1 and CDR2 sequences are LNHDA and SQIVND (reference sequence). V lost 5 bases and J lost 5; bases outside the gene matches: 7. This CDR3 spans 14 amino acids. This CDR3 is CASSRAGGPHEQYF. The CDR3 DNA follows: TGTGCCAGTAGTCGGGCGGGAGGGCCCCACGAGCAGTACTTC.

The chain joins TRBV6-5 to TRBJ2-1; 9 nucleotides line up with TRBD2. J lost 5 bases, V lost 5 bases, and 7 bases had no gene match. Germline-derived CDR1 and CDR2 are MNHEY and SVGAGI. The CDR3 loop spans 15 amino acids. In DNA, the CDR3 is TGTGCCAGCAGTCCGATAGCGGGAGATCACAATGAGCAGTTCTTC. It is translated as CASSPIAGDHNEQFF.

The chain's CDR3 is CASSDLAGVGTYEQYF. CDR3 in DNA: TGTGCCAGCAGTGATCTAGCGGGAGTAGGGACGTACGAGCAGTACTTC. The chain joins TRBV2 to TRBJ2-7; 10 nucleotides align to TRBD2. This CDR3 is built from 16 residues. The V and J ends lost 3 bases and 4 bases, in that order; junction bases with no gene match: 9. Per the germline V gene, CDR1 is SNHLY and CDR2 is FYNNEI.

This sequence joins TRBV18 and TRBJ1-1; no reliable D call. V was trimmed by 2 bases and J by 3 bases, leaving 7 bases between them. The germline V gene encodes CDR1 KGHSH and CDR2 LQKENI. This CDR3 is 13 amino acids long. For the CDR3, the DNA is TGTGCCAGCTCACCAAACGAGGACACTGAAGCTTTCTTT. Translation: CASSPNEDTEAFF.

The chain has TRBV10-3 and TRBJ1-2; 7 bases map to TRBD1. Germline V gene data show CDR1 as ENHRY and CDR2 as SYGVKD. V shed 3 bases, J shed 8 bases, and the junction held 12 bases outside the gene matches. The length of the CDR3 is 15 residues. DNA of the CDR3: TGTGCCATCAGTGACCCAGAAACTACAGGGGTCGGCTACACCTTC. It yields the protein CAISDPETTGVGYTF.

J is TRBJ1-5 and V is TRBV19; 7 nucleotides align to TRBD1. The trim removed 2 bases at V and 2 bases at J, leaving 6 bases unmatched. The CDR3 is made up of 16 amino acids. The V gene's germline CDR1 is LNHDA and CDR2 SQIVND (reference sequence). CDR3 bases: TGTGCCAGTAGTATATCAGGGGGGTACGGCAATCAGCCCCAGCATTTT. This encodes CASSISGGYGNQPQHF.

This sequence joins TRBV19 and TRBJ1-5; D is perhaps TRBD1 (5 bases). The germline V gene encodes CDR1 LNHDA and CDR2 SQIVND (reference sequence). Trimming removed 5 bases from V and 7 bases from J, with 18 bases in between. This CDR3 comprises 15 residues. Written as DNA, the CDR3 is TGTGCCAGTAGTGCCTTTAAGCGGGGGGAGCAGCCCCAGCATTTT. Encoded protein: CASSAFKRGEQPQHF.

The chain recombines TRBV5-6 with TRBJ1-5; 7 bases are shared with TRBD1. There are 15 residues in the CDR3. Trimming at V came to 4 bases and at J to 4 bases, leaving 8 bases not matched to a gene. From germline, CDR1 is SGHDT and CDR2 YYEEEE. The CDR3 coding sequence is TGTGCCAGCAGCGGCGGGACAGCGAATAATCAGCCCCAGCATTTT. Amino acids: CASSGGTANNQPQHF.

CDR3 nucleotides: TGTGCCAGCAACAGCGGGAGCAATTCCTACAATGAGCAGTTCTTC. It yields the protein CASNSGSNSYNEQFF. This sequence joins TRBV9 and TRBJ2-1, with TRBD2 matching over 8 bases. Looked up from germline, CDR1 is SGDLS and CDR2 is YYNGEE. This CDR3 has 15 amino acids. V shed 6 bases and J 1 base; nucleotides not matched to a gene: 6.

The rearrangement uses TRBV5-1 and TRBJ1-2; a possible D gene is TRBD1 (5 bases). The CDR3 is made up of 12 amino acids. V dropped 4 bases and J dropped 6 bases, with 10 bases sitting between them. The germline V gene has CDR1 SGHRS and CDR2 YFSETQ. CDR3 protein: CASSRDLHGYTF. CDR3 nucleotide sequence: TGCGCCAGCAGCCGGGACTTGCATGGCTACACCTTC.

This chain connects TRBV19 to TRBJ2-5, with D tentatively TRBD2 (5 bases). TRBJ2-7 matches the DNA end more closely, so the J call is doubtful. The V gene's germline CDR1 is LNHDA and CDR2 SQIVND (reference sequence). CDR3 size: 15 residues. CDR3 DNA sequence: TGTGCCAGTATGGAACGGGGATCCCCTTCCTACGAGCAGTACTTC. Its protein is CASMERGSPSYEQYF.

The V gene is TRBV5-1, the J gene TRBJ2-1, with 12 bases matching TRBD2. V was clipped by 7 bases and J by 1 base; unmatched bases: 9. The CDR3 has 17 residues. The germline V gene encodes CDR1 SGHRS and CDR2 YFSETQ. The CDR3, as DNA: TGCGCCAGCGGCTCTCTAGCGGGAGGGGGGTCCTACAATGAGCAGTTCTTC. This encodes CASGSLAGGGSYNEQFF. Based on the CDR3 plus reference TRBV5-1 and TRBJ2-1, the full variable domain is KAGVTQTPRYLIKTRGQQVTLSCSPISGHRSVSWYQQTPGQGLQFLFEYFSETQRNKGNFPGRFSGRQFSNSRSEMNVSTLELGDSALYLCASGSLAGGGSYNEQFFGPGTRLTVL.